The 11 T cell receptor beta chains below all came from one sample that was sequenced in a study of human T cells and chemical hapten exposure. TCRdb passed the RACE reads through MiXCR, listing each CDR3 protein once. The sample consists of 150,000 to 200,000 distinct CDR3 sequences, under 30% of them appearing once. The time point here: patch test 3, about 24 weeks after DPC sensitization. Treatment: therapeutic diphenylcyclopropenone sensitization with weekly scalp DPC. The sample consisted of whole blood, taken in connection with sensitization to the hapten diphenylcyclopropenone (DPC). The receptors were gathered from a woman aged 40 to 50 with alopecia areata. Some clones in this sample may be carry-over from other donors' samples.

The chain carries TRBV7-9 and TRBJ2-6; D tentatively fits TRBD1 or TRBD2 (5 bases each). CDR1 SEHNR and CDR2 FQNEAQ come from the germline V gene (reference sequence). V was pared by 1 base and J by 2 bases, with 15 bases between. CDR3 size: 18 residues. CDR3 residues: CASSLGGTAMPGANVLTF. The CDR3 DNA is TGTGCCAGCAGCTTAGGGGGGACGGCCATGCCTGGGGCCAACGTCCTGACTTTC.

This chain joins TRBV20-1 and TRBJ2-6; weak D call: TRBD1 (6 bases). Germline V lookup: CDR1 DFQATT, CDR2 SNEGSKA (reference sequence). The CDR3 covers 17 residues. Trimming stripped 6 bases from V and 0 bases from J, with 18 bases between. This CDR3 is CSASGQLRVSGANVLTF. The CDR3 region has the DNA TGCAGTGCGAGTGGACAGCTGAGGGTCTCTGGGGCCAACGTCCTGACTTTC.

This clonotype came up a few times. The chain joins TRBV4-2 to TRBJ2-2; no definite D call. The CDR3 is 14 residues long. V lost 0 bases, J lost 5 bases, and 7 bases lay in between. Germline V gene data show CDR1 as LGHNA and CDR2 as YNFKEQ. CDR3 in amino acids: CASSQDRKTGELFF. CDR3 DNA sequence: TGTGCCAGCAGCCAAGATCGAAAGACCGGGGAGCTGTTTTTT.

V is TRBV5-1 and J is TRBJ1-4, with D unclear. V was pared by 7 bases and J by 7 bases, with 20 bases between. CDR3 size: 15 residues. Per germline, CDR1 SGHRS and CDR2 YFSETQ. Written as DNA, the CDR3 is TGCGCCAGCCAAGACATGGGAACCTCGGGTGAAAAACTGTTTTTT. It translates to CASQDMGTSGEKLFF.

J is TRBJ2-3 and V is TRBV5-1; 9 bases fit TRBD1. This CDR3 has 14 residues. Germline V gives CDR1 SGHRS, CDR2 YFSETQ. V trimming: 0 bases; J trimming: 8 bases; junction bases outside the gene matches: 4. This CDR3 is CASSLEGQGSTQYF. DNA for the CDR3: TGCGCCAGCAGCTTGGAGGGACAGGGTAGTACGCAGTATTTT. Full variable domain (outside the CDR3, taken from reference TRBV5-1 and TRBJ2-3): KAGVTQTPRYLIKTRGQQVTLSCSPISGHRSVSWYQQTPGQGLQFLFEYFSETQRNKGNFPGRFSGRQFSNSRSEMNVSTLELGDSALYLCASSLEGQGSTQYFGPGTRLTVL.

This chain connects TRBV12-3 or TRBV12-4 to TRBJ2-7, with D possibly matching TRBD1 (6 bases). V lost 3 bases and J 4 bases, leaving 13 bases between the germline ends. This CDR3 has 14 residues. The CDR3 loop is CASSFQGFQYEQYF. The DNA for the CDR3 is TGTGCCAGCAGTTTCCAGGGGTTCCAGTACGAGCAGTACTTC.

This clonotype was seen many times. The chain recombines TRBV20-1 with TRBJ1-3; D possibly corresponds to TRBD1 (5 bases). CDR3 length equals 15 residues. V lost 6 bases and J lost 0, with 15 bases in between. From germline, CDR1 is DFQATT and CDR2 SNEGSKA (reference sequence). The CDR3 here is CSASDQGHSGNTIYF. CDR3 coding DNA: TGCAGTGCCAGTGACCAGGGCCACTCTGGAAACACCATATATTTT.

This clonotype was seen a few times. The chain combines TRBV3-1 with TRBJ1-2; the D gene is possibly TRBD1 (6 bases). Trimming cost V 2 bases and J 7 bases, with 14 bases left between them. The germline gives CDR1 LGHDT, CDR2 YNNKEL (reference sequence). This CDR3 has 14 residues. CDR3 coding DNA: TGTGCCAGCAGCCAATCCAGGGGTTCGGGTGGCTACACCTTC. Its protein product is CASSQSRGSGGYTF.

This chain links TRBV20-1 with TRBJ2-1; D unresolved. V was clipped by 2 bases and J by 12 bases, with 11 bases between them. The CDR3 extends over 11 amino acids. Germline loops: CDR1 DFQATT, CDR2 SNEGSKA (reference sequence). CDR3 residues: CSARQPGRQFF. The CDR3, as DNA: TGCAGTGCTAGACAACCCGGACGGCAGTTCTTC.

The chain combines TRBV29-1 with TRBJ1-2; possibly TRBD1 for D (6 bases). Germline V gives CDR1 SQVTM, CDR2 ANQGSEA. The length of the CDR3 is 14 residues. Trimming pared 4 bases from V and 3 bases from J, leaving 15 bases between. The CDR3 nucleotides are TGCAGCGTTGCTGGACAGCCAGGAGACTATGGCTACACCTTC. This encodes CSVAGQPGDYGYTF. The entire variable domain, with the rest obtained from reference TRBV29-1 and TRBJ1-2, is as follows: SAVISQKPSRDICQRGTSLTIQCQVDSQVTMMFWYRQQPGQSLTLIATANQGSEATYESGFVIDKFPISRPNLTFSTLTVSNMSPEDSSIYLCSVAGQPGDYGYTFGSGTRLTVV.

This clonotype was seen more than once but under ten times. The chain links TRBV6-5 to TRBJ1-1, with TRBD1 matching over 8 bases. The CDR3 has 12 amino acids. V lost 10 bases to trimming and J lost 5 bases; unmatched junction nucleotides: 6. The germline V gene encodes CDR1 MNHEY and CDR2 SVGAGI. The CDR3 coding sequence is TGTGCCACACACAGGGGGGGGACTGAAGCTTTCTTT. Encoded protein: CATHRGGTEAFF.